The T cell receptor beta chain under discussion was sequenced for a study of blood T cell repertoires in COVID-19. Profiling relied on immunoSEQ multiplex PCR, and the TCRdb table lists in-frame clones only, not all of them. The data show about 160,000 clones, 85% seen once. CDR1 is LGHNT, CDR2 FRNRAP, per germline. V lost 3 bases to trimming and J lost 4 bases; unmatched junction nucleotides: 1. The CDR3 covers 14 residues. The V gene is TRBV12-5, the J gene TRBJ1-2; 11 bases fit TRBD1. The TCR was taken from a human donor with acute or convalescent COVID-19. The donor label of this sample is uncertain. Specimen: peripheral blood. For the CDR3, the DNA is TGTGCTAGTGGTTTAGGGACAGGGGGCTATGGCTACACCTTC. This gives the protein CASGLGTGGYGYTF. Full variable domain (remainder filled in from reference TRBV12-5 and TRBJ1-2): DARVTQTPRHKVTEMGQEVTMRCQPILGHNTVFWYRQTMMQGLELLAYFRNRAPLDDSGMPKDRFSAEMPDATLATLKIQPSEPRDSAVYFCASGLGTGGYGYTFGSGTRLTVV.